Listed here are 15 T cell receptor beta chains from one sample, sequenced in a study of shared clonotypes between healthy human individuals. The table came from immunoSEQ multiplex PCR; TCRdb's copy has only in-frame clones and leaves some out. The table lists about 960,000 clones, over 75% of them singletons, with roughly 1.5% in the top ten. Input material: memory CD4+ T cells sorted from blood. Subset indicated: CD45RA-negative fraction. The receptors derive from a young man in good health.

The chain couples TRBV5-8 to TRBJ2-5, with D perhaps TRBD1 (5 bases). This CDR3 comprises 15 residues. Per the germline V gene, CDR1 is SGHTS and CDR2 is YDEGEE. Trimming took off 0 bases at V and 4 bases at J, with 13 bases between the two ends. CDR3 nucleotide sequence: TGTGCCAGCAGCTTGGGGGCAGGGAAGGGAGAGACCCAGTACTTC. Translation: CASSLGAGKGETQYF.

The CDR3 protein is CASSQGDRLPQHF. The CDR3 bases are TGTGCCAGCAGCCAGGGGGACAGGCTGCCCCAGCATTTT. This chain connects TRBV14 to TRBJ1-5; TRBD1 agrees at 8 bases. CDR1 and CDR2 from the germline V gene are SGHDN and FVKESK. V lost 3 bases and J lost 9; bases outside the gene matches: 4. This CDR3 region has 13 residues.

CDR3 amino acids: CAISEPRGGLPTQYF. For the CDR3, the DNA is TGTGCCATCAGTGAGCCCCGGGGGGGGCTTCCCACGCAGTATTTT. The chain recombines TRBV10-3 with TRBJ2-3, with TRBD2 matching over 8 bases. Germline values: CDR1 ENHRY, CDR2 SYGVKD. This CDR3 contains 15 residues. The junction had 10 bases not matched to a gene; V was cut back by 2 bases and J by 9 bases.

The V call is TRBV29-1, the J call TRBJ2-2, with D perhaps assigned TRBD1 or TRBD2 (5 bases each). Germline CDR1 reads SQVTM; CDR2 reads ANQGSEA. This CDR3 comprises 14 residues. The germline V and J ends were trimmed by 6 bases and 5 bases, with 16 bases remaining between them. As DNA, the CDR3 is TGCAGCGTCGGGACGGCTACTATTACCGGGGAGCTGTTTTTT. It is translated as CSVGTATITGELFF.

The chain uses TRBV7-3 and TRBJ2-3; D is ambiguous. V lost 5 bases and J lost 6, with 15 bases in between. Germline CDR1 reads SGHTA; CDR2 reads FQGTGA. The CDR3 loop spans 14 amino acids. The CDR3: CASSLQQTSDTQYF. The CDR3 nucleotides read TGTGCCAGCAGCCTCCAACAGACATCGGATACGCAGTATTTT.

This clone was seen only a few times. This chain uses TRBV7-9 with TRBJ2-2; D not certain. CDR1 is SEHNR and CDR2 is FQNEAQ in the germline V gene (reference sequence). The germline V and J ends were trimmed by 5 bases and 3 bases, with 10 bases remaining between them. The CDR3 consists of 14 residues. The CDR3 nucleotides are TGTGCCAGCAGCCACCGTGGAGACACCGGGGAGCTGTTTTTT. Translated, it gives CASSHRGDTGELFF.

This clone was seen a handful of times. This chain joins TRBV9 and TRBJ1-5; weak D call: TRBD1 (5 bases). V lost 2 bases, J lost 3 bases, and 12 bases lay in between. The CDR3 contains 15 residues. The germline V gene has CDR1 SGDLS and CDR2 YYNGEE. Here the CDR3 reads CASSVGQGNNQPQHF. In nucleotides, the CDR3 is TGTGCCAGCAGCGTTGGGCAGGGAAACAATCAGCCCCAGCATTTT.

This clone was recorded once. Other DNA sequences of this sample code for an identical CDR3. The chain combines TRBV6-1 with TRBJ2-7; 11 bases map to TRBD1. The CDR3 is 14 amino acids. The ends lost 1 base at V and 4 bases at J; junction bases unmatched: 0. Germline assignment: CDR1 MNHNS and CDR2 SASEGT. The CDR3 DNA is TGTGCCAGCAGTGAAGGGGACAGGGGGTACGAGCAGTACTTC. Translating it yields CASSEGDRGYEQYF.

V gene TRBV28 combines with J gene TRBJ2-7; weak D call: TRBD1 (6 bases). This CDR3 is 13 amino acids long. V was pared by 6 bases and J by 5 bases, with 14 bases between. From germline, CDR1 is MDHEN and CDR2 SYDVKM. The CDR3 loop reads CASSVQGRNEQYF. The CDR3 coding sequence is TGTGCCAGCAGCGTACAGGGACGCAACGAGCAGTACTTC.

The table lists this clone with a few counts. The chain recombines TRBV6-4 with TRBJ1-2; possibly TRBD1 for D (5 bases). The germline gives CDR1 MRHNA, CDR2 SNTAGT. V was pared by 6 bases and J by 0 bases, with 14 bases between. The CDR3 runs to 15 residues. The CDR3 reads CASSPRAGSNYGYTF. CDR3 nucleotides: TGTGCCAGCAGCCCCAGGGCAGGCTCTAACTATGGCTACACCTTC.

This clone turned up a few times. The chain employs TRBV19 and TRBJ1-1; perhaps TRBD1 as D (6 bases). The CDR3 spans 14 residues. The ends were cut back, 5 bases at V and 0 bases at J, with 10 bases in the middle. The V gene's germline CDR1 is LNHDA and CDR2 SQIVND (reference sequence). The CDR3 DNA reads TGTGCCAGTAGTCAGGGGTGGATGAACACTGAAGCTTTCTTT. This translates into CASSQGWMNTEAFF.

The rearrangement links TRBV18 to TRBJ2-1; a weak D match, TRBD1 (6 bases). Germline CDR1 is KGHSH and CDR2 is LQKENI. Trimming removed 5 bases from V and 9 bases from J, with 20 bases in between. This CDR3 is 15 amino acids long. The CDR3 region has the DNA TGTGCCAGCTCATCAGGGGTCGGAGGTGCCAGTGAGCAGTTCTTC. Translated, it gives CASSSGVGGASEQFF.

The genes are TRBV29-1 and TRBJ2-3, with D unresolved. This CDR3 is built from 16 residues. Between the trimmed V and J ends, which lost 2 bases and 0 bases, there was a span of 15 bases. Germline CDR1 and CDR2: SQVTM and ANQGSEA. The CDR3, as DNA: TGCAGCGTTGAATCCGTGGGAAAGTCTAGCACAGATACGCAGTATTTT. Its translation: CSVESVGKSSTDTQYF.

This chain's CDR3 is CASSAISRDTEAFF. As DNA, the CDR3 is TGCGCCAGCAGCGCCATATCCCGGGACACTGAAGCTTTCTTT. V usage is TRBV5-1 and J usage is TRBJ1-1; the D is unclear. This CDR3 is built from 14 residues. Trimming stripped 4 bases from V and 3 bases from J, with 13 bases between. The germline V gene has CDR1 SGHRS and CDR2 YFSETQ.

This clone appeared a single time. V gene TRBV7-9 combines with J gene TRBJ2-5; D is perhaps TRBD2 (6 bases). The CDR3 consists of 15 residues. Germline CDR1 reads SEHNR; CDR2 reads FQNEAQ (reference sequence). Trimming removed 5 bases from V and 3 bases from J, with 16 bases in between. CDR3 protein: CASSDGGSREETQYF. In DNA, the CDR3 is TGTGCCAGCAGCGATGGGGGGAGTCGCGAAGAGACCCAGTACTTC.